This record concerns one T cell receptor (beta chain) sequence. The antigen remains undetermined. CDR1 is LNHDA, CDR2 SQIVND, per germline (reference sequence). With 1 base removed from V and 2 bases from J, the gap between germline ends came to 9 bases. The CDR3 covers 14 residues. Clones were sequenced by immunoSEQ multiplex PCR, and TCRdb holds only the in-frame ones, with some missing. This sample yields nearly 2 million clones, of which approximately 94% are seen a single time; 1.2% belongs to the top ten. It was CD45RO-negative cells, positively selected for CCR7, that made up naive CD8 cells, with terminally differentiated effector memory CD45RA+ cells excluded. The data derive from a study of shared clonotypes between healthy human individuals. In the study overall: Donors, aged 18 to 49, were two women and three men. The study, taken as a whole, reports: In a few donors, about 5% of naive CD4 clonotypes appeared in common. Clonotypes shared by all four donors outscored non-shared clonotypes in generation probability.

This chain uses TRBV19 with TRBJ2-7, with D unclear. The source is a man aged 18 to 30 in good health. Sequencing was carried out using naive CD8+ T cells sorted from blood. CDR3 nucleotide sequence: TGTGCCAGTAGTATAGGGCAGACGACCTACGAGCAGTACTTC. As protein: CASSIGQTTYEQYF. Complete variable domain (other parts from reference TRBV19 and TRBJ2-7): DGGITQSPKYLFRKEGQNVTLSCEQNLNHDAMYWYRQDPGQGLRLIYYSQIVNDFQKGDIAEGYSVSREKKESFPLTVTSAQKNPTAFYLCASSIGQTTYEQYFGPGTRLTVT.